This TCR beta chain was recovered during a study of T cell changes during pregnancy in multiple sclerosis. Germline assignment: CDR1 MNHEY and CDR2 SMNVEV (reference sequence). The V and J ends lost 3 bases and 3 bases respectively, with 23 bases between them. This CDR3 contains 18 residues. This clone was seen a single time. Measured with immunoSEQ multiplex PCR; TCRdb has only the in-frame clones, and not every one. The sample includes roughly 110,000 clones, roughly nine tenths seen only once; the top ten take about 1.5%. Sample: peripheral blood, taken in the third trimester of pregnancy. This TCR came from a female donor with multiple sclerosis, enrolled in a pregnancy study. The chain couples TRBV27 to TRBJ1-2; the D is unclear. The CDR3 loop is CASSFWPRESITDYGYTF. CDR3 in DNA: TGTGCCAGCAGTTTCTGGCCCCGCGAGTCTATAACAGACTATGGCTACACCTTC.